Listed here are 7 T cell receptor beta chains from one sample, sequenced in a study of technical replicates of blood from a handful of donors. The protocol was immunoSEQ multiplex PCR, while the TCRdb copy is restricted to in-frame clones and leaves out a portion. Altogether tens of thousands of clones are present, almost 98% being singletons, with the ten largest covering 0.2% to 0.25%. The sample consisted of T cells isolated from PBMCs. Receptors were obtained from a human donor in good health.

The chain carries TRBV5-1 and TRBJ2-3; 12 positions match TRBD2. Trimming at V came to 8 bases and at J to 3 bases, leaving 4 bases not matched to a gene. Per the germline V gene, CDR1 is SGHRS and CDR2 is YFSETQ. The CDR3 runs 14 residues. The CDR3 is CASTSGRRTDTQYF. The DNA of the CDR3 is TGCGCCAGTACTAGCGGGAGGCGGACAGATACGCAGTATTTT. The variable domain in full, with the rest retrieved from reference TRBV5-1 and TRBJ2-3, is KAGVTQTPRYLIKTRGQQVTLSCSPISGHRSVSWYQQTPGQGLQFLFEYFSETQRNKGNFPGRFSGRQFSNSRSEMNVSTLELGDSALYLCASTSGRRTDTQYFGPGTRLTVL.

The chain links TRBV19 to TRBJ2-7, with D perhaps TRBD2 (5 bases). Trimming stripped 6 bases from V and 0 bases from J, with 15 bases between. This CDR3 has 15 residues. CDR1 is LNHDA, CDR2 SQIVND, per germline (reference sequence). CDR3 protein: CASSPQLVRSYEQYF. The CDR3 DNA reads TGTGCCAGTAGCCCCCAACTAGTGCGCTCCTACGAGCAGTACTTC.

The chain recombines TRBV5-1 with TRBJ1-3, with D possibly being TRBD1 (5 bases). CDR3 length: 14 amino acids. CDR1 and CDR2 (germline): SGHRS, YFSETQ. Deletions cut 3 bases from V and 1 base from J, with 8 bases between. DNA for the CDR3: TGCGCCAGCAGCTCACAGGCGTCTGGAAACACCATATATTTT. Encoded protein: CASSSQASGNTIYF.

Details on this clone: The same CDR3 is also encoded by other DNA sequences in this sample. This sequence joins TRBV29-1 and TRBJ2-5; weak D call: TRBD1 (5 bases). Between the trimmed V and J ends, which lost 0 bases and 2 bases, there was a span of 10 bases. The germline gives CDR1 SQVTM, CDR2 ANQGSEA. This CDR3 has 14 residues. The CDR3 nucleotides read TGCAGCGTTGAAGAGGGTAGGGGTCAAGAGACCCAGTACTTC. This codes for CSVEEGRGQETQYF. The entire variable domain, with the rest obtained from reference TRBV29-1 and TRBJ2-5, is as follows: SAVISQKPSRDICQRGTSLTIQCQVDSQVTMMFWYRQQPGQSLTLIATANQGSEATYESGFVIDKFPISRPNLTFSTLTVSNMSPEDSSIYLCSVEEGRGQETQYFGPGTRLLVL.

The chain joins TRBV7-9 to TRBJ1-1; D may be TRBD1 (5 bases). This CDR3 has 15 amino acids. CDR1 and CDR2 from the germline V gene are SEHNR and FQNEAQ (reference sequence). Deletions cut 1 base from V and 0 bases from J, with 9 bases between. In DNA form, the CDR3 reads TGTGCCAGCAGCTTAGGGGGCGAATTGAACACTGAAGCTTTCTTT. Residues: CASSLGGELNTEAFF.

The genes are TRBV6-1 and TRBJ2-5, with D uncertain. The germline V gene has CDR1 MNHNS and CDR2 SASEGT. V was cut by 0 bases and J by 4 bases, with 9 bases left in between. The CDR3 is 14 residues long. Here the CDR3 reads CASSEAWAGETQYF. DNA of the CDR3: TGTGCCAGCAGTGAAGCTTGGGCCGGAGAGACCCAGTACTTC.

The chain employs TRBV25-1 and TRBJ2-2, with TRBD1 as a possible D gene (5 bases). The CDR3 is made up of 14 amino acids. Germline V gene data show CDR1 as MGHDK and CDR2 as SYGVNS. V was shortened by 4 bases and J by 1 base, with 7 bases between the two germline ends. The CDR3 DNA is TGTGCCAGCAGTGCCCAGGGGAACACCGGGGAGCTGTTTTTT. Translating it yields CASSAQGNTGELFF.